What follows are 5 T cell receptor beta chains derived from one specimen sequenced in a study of T cells in Graves' hyperthyroidism and ophthalmopathy. RNA transcripts yielded amplified TCR beta CDR3 regions. First-round RT-PCR of the TCR CDR3 relied on the HTBI primer set. TCRdb re-analysed the multiplex PCR reads in MiXCR, keeping a single row per CDR3 protein. The data hold about 200,000 distinct CDR3 sequences, with approximately 16% observed a single time. Source material: blood. The receptors come from a man aged 35 to 55 with Graves' hyperthyroidism.

This clonotype was recorded at least ten times. The rearrangement uses TRBV7-2 and TRBJ1-2; 8 bases fit TRBD1. The germline V gene has CDR1 SGHTA and CDR2 FQGNSA. V was pared by 1 base and J by 3 bases, with 4 bases of the junction left unmatched. The CDR3 spans 15 residues. The CDR3 here is CASSLGGQADYGYTF. In nucleotides, the CDR3 is TGTGCCAGCAGCTTAGGGGGACAGGCCGACTATGGCTACACCTTC.

This clonotype was observed at least ten times. The V gene is TRBV7-3, the J gene TRBJ1-2, with D perhaps TRBD1 (6 bases). The CDR3 consists of 13 residues. V was clipped by 6 bases and J by 8 bases, with 16 bases between them. Germline values: CDR1 SGHTA, CDR2 FQGTGA. The CDR3 spells CASRGGTALGYTF. The CDR3 region has the DNA TGTGCCAGCAGGGGGGGCACTGCACTAGGCTACACCTTC.

At least ten counts were recorded for this clonotype. The rearrangement joins TRBV3-1 to TRBJ2-1, with TRBD2 as a possible D gene (6 bases). CDR1 and CDR2 from the germline V gene are LGHDT and YNNKEL (reference sequence). There are 15 residues in the CDR3. V was pared by 2 bases and J by 9 bases, with 17 bases between. The CDR3 reads CASSQQSYRGGEQFF. Here the CDR3 DNA reads TGTGCCAGCAGCCAACAATCTTATAGGGGAGGTGAGCAGTTCTTC.

This chain uses TRBV6-1 with TRBJ2-2; no firm D call. The CDR3 sequence is 16 residues long. V lost 6 bases to trimming and J lost 4 bases, with 18 bases between them. In germline, CDR1 is MNHNS, CDR2 SASEGT. The CDR3 reads CASSQDLQNPTGELFF. The CDR3 DNA reads TGTGCCAGCAGCCAAGACTTGCAAAACCCCACCGGGGAGCTGTTTTTT.

This clonotype was observed a handful of times. The chain is built from TRBV19 and TRBJ2-1, with D perhaps matching TRBD2 (6 bases). V gave up 3 bases and J gave up 9 bases, with 9 bases separating them. Germline V gene lookup returns CDR1 LNHDA and CDR2 SQIVND (reference sequence). The CDR3 consists of 12 residues. CDR3 sequence (DNA): TGTGCCAGTAGTATGGGGGGAGTTGAGCAGTTCTTC. Protein sequence: CASSMGGVEQFF.